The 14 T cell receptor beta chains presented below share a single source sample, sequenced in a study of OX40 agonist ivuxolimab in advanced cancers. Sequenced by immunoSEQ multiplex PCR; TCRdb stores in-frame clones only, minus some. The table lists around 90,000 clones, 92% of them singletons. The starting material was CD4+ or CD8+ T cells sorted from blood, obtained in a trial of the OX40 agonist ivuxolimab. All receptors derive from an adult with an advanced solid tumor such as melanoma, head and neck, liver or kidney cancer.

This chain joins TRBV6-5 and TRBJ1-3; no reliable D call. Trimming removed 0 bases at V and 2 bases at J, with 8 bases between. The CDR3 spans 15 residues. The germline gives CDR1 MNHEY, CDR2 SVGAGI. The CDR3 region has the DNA TGTGCCAGCAGTTACTCCTACAGTGCTGGAAACACCATATATTTT. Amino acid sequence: CASSYSYSAGNTIYF.

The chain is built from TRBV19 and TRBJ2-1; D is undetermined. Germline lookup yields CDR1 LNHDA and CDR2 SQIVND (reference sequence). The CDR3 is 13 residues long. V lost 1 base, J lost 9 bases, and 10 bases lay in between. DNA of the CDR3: TGTGCCAGTAGTATAGCCTTACTCGGTGAGCAGTTCTTC. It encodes CASSIALLGEQFF.

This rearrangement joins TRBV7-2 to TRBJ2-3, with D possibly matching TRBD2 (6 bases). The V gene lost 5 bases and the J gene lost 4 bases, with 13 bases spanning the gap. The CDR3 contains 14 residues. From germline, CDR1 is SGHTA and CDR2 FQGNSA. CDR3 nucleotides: TGTGCCAGCAGCGAGGGACTGGCATCAGATACGCAGTATTTT. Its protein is CASSEGLASDTQYF.

CDR3 nucleotide sequence: TGTGCCAGCAGCTTTCGGCCTACCCTGGGGTACAATGAGCAGTTCTTC. Protein sequence: CASSFRPTLGYNEQFF. The chain uses TRBV5-4 and TRBJ2-1, with D hard to call. V lost 2 bases and J lost 4, with 16 bases in between. Germline V gives CDR1 SGHNT, CDR2 YYREEE (reference sequence). The CDR3 has 16 amino acids.

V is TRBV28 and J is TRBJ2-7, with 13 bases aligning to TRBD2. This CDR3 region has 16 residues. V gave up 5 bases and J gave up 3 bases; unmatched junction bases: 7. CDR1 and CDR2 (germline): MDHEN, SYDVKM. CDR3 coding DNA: TGTGCCAGCAGTGGGGGACTAGCGGGGCAATTCTACGAGCAGTACTTC. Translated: CASSGGLAGQFYEQYF. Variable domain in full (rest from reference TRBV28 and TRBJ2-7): DVKVTQSSRYLVKRTGEKVFLECVQDMDHENMFWYRQDPGLGLRLIYFSYDVKMKEKGDIPEGYSVSREKKERFSLILESASTNQTSMYLCASSGGLAGQFYEQYFGPGTRLTVT.

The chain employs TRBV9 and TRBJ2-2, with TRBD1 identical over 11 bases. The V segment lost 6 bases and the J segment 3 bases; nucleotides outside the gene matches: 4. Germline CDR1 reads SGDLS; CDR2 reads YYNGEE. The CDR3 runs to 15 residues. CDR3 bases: TGTGCCAGCAACTCGGGACAGGGGGACACCGGGGAGCTGTTTTTT. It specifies CASNSGQGDTGELFF.

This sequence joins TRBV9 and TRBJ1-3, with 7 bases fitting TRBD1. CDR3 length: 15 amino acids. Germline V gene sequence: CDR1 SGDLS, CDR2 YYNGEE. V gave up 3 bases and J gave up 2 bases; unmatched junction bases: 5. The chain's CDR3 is CASSADGQAGNTIYF. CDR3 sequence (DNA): TGTGCCAGCAGCGCCGACGGACAGGCTGGAAACACCATATATTTT.

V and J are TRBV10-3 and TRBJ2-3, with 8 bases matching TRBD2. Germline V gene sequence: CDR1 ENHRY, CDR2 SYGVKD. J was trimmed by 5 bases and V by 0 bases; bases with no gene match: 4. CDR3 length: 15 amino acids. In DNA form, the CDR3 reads TGTGCCATCAGTGAGTCTGGGACTAGTCTAGATACGCAGTATTTT. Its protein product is CAISESGTSLDTQYF.

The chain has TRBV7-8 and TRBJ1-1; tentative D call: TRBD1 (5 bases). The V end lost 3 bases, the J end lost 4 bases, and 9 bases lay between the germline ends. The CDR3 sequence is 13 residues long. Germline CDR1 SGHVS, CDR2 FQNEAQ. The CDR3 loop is CASSLVQGTEAFF. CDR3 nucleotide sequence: TGTGCCAGCAGCTTGGTGCAGGGCACTGAAGCTTTCTTT.

CDR3 sequence: CASSQDDRGKNIQYF. CDR3 nucleotides: TGCGCCAGCAGCCAAGATGACAGGGGCAAAAACATTCAGTACTTC. The genes are TRBV4-3 and TRBJ2-4, with 8 bases fitting TRBD1. This CDR3 has 15 residues. Trimming removed 0 bases from V and 3 bases from J; junction bases left unmatched: 1. Germline V gene sequence: CDR1 LGHNA, CDR2 YSLEER.

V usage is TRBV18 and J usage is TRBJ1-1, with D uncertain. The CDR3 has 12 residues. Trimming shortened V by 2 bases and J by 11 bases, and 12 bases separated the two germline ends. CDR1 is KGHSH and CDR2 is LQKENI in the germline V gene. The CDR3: CASSPGLTAAFF. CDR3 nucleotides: TGTGCCAGCTCACCAGGGTTGACGGCGGCTTTCTTT.

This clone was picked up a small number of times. The CDR3 DNA reads as TGCGCCAGCAGTGAGCTTAGCGGGAAATTCAATGAGCAGTTCTTC. Translating gives CASSELSGKFNEQFF. This sequence joins TRBV10-2 and TRBJ2-1; TRBD2 aligns across 8 bases. J was trimmed by 6 bases and V by 2 bases; bases with no gene match: 6. The germline V gene encodes CDR1 WSHSY and CDR2 SAAADI. This CDR3 has 15 amino acids.

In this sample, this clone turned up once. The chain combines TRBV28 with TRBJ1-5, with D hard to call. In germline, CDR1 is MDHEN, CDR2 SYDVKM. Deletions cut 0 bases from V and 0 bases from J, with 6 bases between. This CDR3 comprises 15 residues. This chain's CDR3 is CASSLWGGSNQPQHF. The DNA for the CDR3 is TGTGCCAGCAGTTTATGGGGCGGTAGCAATCAGCCCCAGCATTTT.

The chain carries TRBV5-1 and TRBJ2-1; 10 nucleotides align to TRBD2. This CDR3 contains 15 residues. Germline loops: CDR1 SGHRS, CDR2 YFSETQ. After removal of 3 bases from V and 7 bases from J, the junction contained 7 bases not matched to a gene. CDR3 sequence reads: CASSSTSGIRNEQFF. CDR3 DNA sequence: TGCGCCAGCAGCTCCACTAGCGGGATAAGGAATGAGCAGTTCTTC.